This TCR beta chain was profiled in a study of blood T cells in healthy people across ages. Study-level points and caveats: The CMV status of each donor remained undetermined, and this could have confounded shifts in expanded clonotypes. Older age went with lower TCR beta diversity per million T cells, in a roughly linear way. Unsorted PBMCs ruled out conclusive naive versus antigen-experienced comparison.

This clonotype was seen more than once but under ten times. Its antigen remains unidentified. Possible read error: a much larger clone is one base away. A second PCR, run for about 6 to 11 cycles, used a sample-barcoded 5' primer plus a J-beta primer mix. TCRdb re-derived calls from the 5' RACE reads in MiXCR, one entry per CDR3 protein. Of 600,000 to 800,000 distinct CDR3 sequences in the sample, over 20% are singletons; the top ten hold more than 3%. The clonotype was recovered from a man aged 65 to 79 in good health. The sample was blood.

The CDR3 bases are TGTGCCACCAGCAAGACAGGGTCTTACGCCGGGGAGCTGTTTTTT. Its protein product is CATSKTGSYAGELFF. The chain combines TRBV15 with TRBJ2-2, with 7 bases identical to TRBD1. The CDR3 is 15 residues long. Germline-derived CDR1 and CDR2 are LNHNV and YYDKDF (reference sequence). Trimming removed 4 bases from V and 6 bases from J; junction bases left unmatched: 8. The full variable domain, rest sourced from reference TRBV15 and TRBJ2-2, is DAMVIQNPRYQVTQFGKPVTLSCSQTLNHNVMYWYQQKSSQAPKLLFHYYDKDFNNEADTPDNFQSRRPNTSFCFLDIRSPGLGDTAMYLCATSKTGSYAGELFFGEGSRLTVL.